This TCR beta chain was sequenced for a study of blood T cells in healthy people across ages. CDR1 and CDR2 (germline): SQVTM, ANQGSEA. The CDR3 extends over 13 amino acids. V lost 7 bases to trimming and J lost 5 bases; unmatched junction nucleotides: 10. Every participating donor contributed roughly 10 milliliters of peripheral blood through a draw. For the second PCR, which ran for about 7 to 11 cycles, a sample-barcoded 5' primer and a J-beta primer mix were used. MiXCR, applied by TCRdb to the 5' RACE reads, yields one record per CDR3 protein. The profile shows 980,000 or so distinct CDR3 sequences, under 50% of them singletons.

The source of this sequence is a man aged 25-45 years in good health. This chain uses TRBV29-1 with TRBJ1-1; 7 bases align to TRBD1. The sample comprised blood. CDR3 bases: TGCAGCGCTTCAAAACAGGGGAGTACTGAAGCTTTCTTT. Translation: CSASKQGSTEAFF. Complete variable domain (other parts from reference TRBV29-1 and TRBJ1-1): SAVISQKPSRDICQRGTSLTIQCQVDSQVTMMFWYRQQPGQSLTLIATANQGSEATYESGFVIDKFPISRPNLTFSTLTVSNMSPEDSSIYLCSASKQGSTEAFFGQGTRLTVV.